The 27 T cell receptor beta chains listed next were all sequenced from one sample in a study of human T cells and chemical hapten exposure. One entry per CDR3 protein, called by TCRdb with MiXCR from the RACE reads. The sample gives 90,000 to 140,000 distinct CDR3 sequences, around 34% of which show up once; less than 3% is in the top ten. Time point reported: patch test 3, about 24 weeks after DPC sensitization. This sample's treatment: therapeutic diphenylcyclopropenone sensitization with weekly scalp DPC. Material: whole blood, obtained in connection with sensitization to the hapten diphenylcyclopropenone (DPC). All receptors come from a man aged 35 to 55 with alopecia areata. Some clones in this sample may be carry-over from other donors' samples.

The rearrangement uses TRBV18 and TRBJ2-7; 12 bases line up with TRBD1. Trimming at V came to 3 bases and at J to 6 bases, leaving 9 bases not matched to a gene. The CDR3 loop spans 16 amino acids. The germline V gene encodes CDR1 KGHSH and CDR2 LQKENI. CDR3 sequence: CASSPNRDRGPSEQYV. Here the CDR3 DNA reads TGTGCCAGCTCACCGAACCGGGACAGGGGGCCATCCGAGCAGTACGTC.

The chain recombines TRBV7-3 with TRBJ2-6; a possible D gene is TRBD2 (6 bases). Between the trimmed V and J ends, which lost 5 bases and 2 bases, there was a span of 10 bases. The CDR3 covers 15 residues. Per the germline V gene, CDR1 is SGHTA and CDR2 is FQGTGA. The DNA for the CDR3 is TGTGCCAGCAGCCCGGGAGTTGCTGGGGCCAACGTCCTGACTTTC. Translation gives CASSPGVAGANVLTF.

Only a few counts were recorded for this clonotype. This chain connects TRBV21-1 to TRBJ2-7; TRBD1, the D gene given by the table, was not confirmed from the DNA. TRBV21-1 is designated a pseudogene. The CDR3 has 16 amino acids. CDR3 sequence: CASSKEEGQGSCEQYV. In nucleotides, the CDR3 is TGTGCCAGCAGCAAAGAAGAGGGACAGGGAAGCTGCGAGCAGTACGTC.

V is TRBV6-1 and J is TRBJ1-2, with 11 bases aligning to TRBD1. CDR3 length equals 15 residues. Germline lookup yields CDR1 MNHNS and CDR2 SASEGT. V shed 3 bases, J shed 6 bases, and the junction held 6 bases outside the gene matches. The CDR3 region has the DNA TGTGCCAGCAGTGATTTGGACAGGGGGCAAAATGGCTACACCTTC. Amino acid sequence: CASSDLDRGQNGYTF.

This clonotype showed up just a few times. The chain employs TRBV6-2 or TRBV6-3 and TRBJ2-1, with a tentative D call TRBD1 (6 bases). V was clipped by 4 bases and J by 10 bases, with 8 bases between them. From germline, CDR1 is MNHEY and CDR2 SVGEGT. The CDR3 has 11 residues. As DNA, the CDR3 is TGTGCCAGCAGTTGTGGACAGGAGCAGTTCTTC. Translating gives CASSCGQEQFF.

V usage is TRBV10-3 and J usage is TRBJ2-3; 14 nucleotides align to TRBD2. V shed 6 bases and J 2 bases; nucleotides not matched to a gene: 4. The CDR3 runs to 16 residues. Germline V gives CDR1 ENHRY, CDR2 SYGVKD. The CDR3 DNA follows: TGTGCCATCAGACCGGGACTAGCGGGAGACACAGATACGCAGTATTTT. As protein: CAIRPGLAGDTDTQYF.

The genes are TRBV6-2 or TRBV6-3 and TRBJ2-5; D remains ambiguous. There are 16 residues in the CDR3. Germline V lookup: CDR1 MNHEY, CDR2 SVGEGT. The V and J ends lost 2 bases and 5 bases respectively, with 18 bases between them. This CDR3 reads CASSYRTPQGLETQYF. The CDR3 DNA reads as TGTGCCAGCAGTTACCGTACCCCACAAGGCTTGGAGACCCAGTACTTC.

V usage is TRBV14 and J usage is TRBJ2-1, with 9 nucleotides matching TRBD2. The CDR3 is made up of 16 amino acids. Germline V CDR1 and CDR2: SGHDN, FVKESK. V lost 4 bases to trimming and J lost 9 bases; unmatched junction nucleotides: 13. CDR3 amino acids: CASSPNGGRAEREQFF. The CDR3 bases are TGTGCCAGCAGCCCCAACGGCGGGAGGGCCGAGCGTGAGCAGTTCTTC.

This clonotype has only a few counts. The chain has TRBV6-5 and TRBJ2-7; 8 nucleotides agree with TRBD2. From germline, CDR1 is MNHEY and CDR2 SVGAGI. Trimming took 7 bases from V and 7 from J; bases not matched to a gene: 6. CDR3 size: 12 residues. CDR3 residues: CASKAGAGEQYF. The CDR3 coding sequence is TGTGCCAGCAAAGCGGGAGCAGGAGAGCAGTACTTC.

V is TRBV24-1 and J is TRBJ1-5; D might be TRBD1 (5 bases). The CDR3 extends over 13 amino acids. Trimming stripped 4 bases from V and 7 bases from J, with 10 bases between. Germline V lookup: CDR1 KGHDR, CDR2 SFDVKD. CDR3 in amino acids: CATSETVGQPQHF. Written as DNA, the CDR3 is TGTGCCACCAGTGAGACAGTCGGGCAGCCCCAGCATTTT.

The chain is built from TRBV7-9 and TRBJ2-1, with 11 bases identical to TRBD1. The junction had 4 bases not matched to a gene; V was cut back by 5 bases and J by 1 base. This CDR3 has 16 residues. Germline CDR1 SEHNR, CDR2 FQNEAQ (reference sequence). CDR3 sequence reads: CASSTGTGGSYNEQFF. DNA of the CDR3: TGTGCCAGCAGCACCGGGACAGGGGGATCCTACAATGAGCAGTTCTTC.

V is TRBV7-6 and J is TRBJ1-6; tentatively, D is TRBD1 (5 bases). The CDR3 is 14 amino acids. V lost 0 bases to trimming and J lost 10 bases, with 10 bases between them. Germline lookup yields CDR1 SGHVS and CDR2 FNYEAQ. The CDR3 DNA sequence: TGTGCCAGCAGCTTAGCATCCCAGGGATCACCCCTCCACTTT. Residues: CASSLASQGSPLHF.

CDR3 DNA sequence: TGTGCCAGCAGTTACTCGAGAGGGGGGGTCAATCAGCCCCAGCATTTT. As protein: CASSYSRGGVNQPQHF. V usage is TRBV6-6 and J usage is TRBJ1-5; perhaps TRBD1 as D (6 bases). The germline V gene has CDR1 MNHNY and CDR2 SVGAGI (reference sequence). With 0 bases removed from V and 3 bases from J, the gap between germline ends came to 12 bases. The CDR3 is 16 residues long.

This clonotype was observed a handful of times. The chain combines TRBV14 with TRBJ2-1; D not resolved. From germline, CDR1 is SGHDN and CDR2 FVKESK. V lost 2 bases, J lost 13 bases, and 9 bases lay in between. This CDR3 spans 11 amino acids. The CDR3 protein is CASSQRSLQFF. The CDR3 DNA reads TGTGCCAGCAGCCAACGGAGCTTACAGTTCTTC.

A few counts support this clonotype. The chain combines TRBV27 with TRBJ2-3; TRBD2 matches at 14 bases. Germline CDR1 MNHEY, CDR2 SMNVEV (reference sequence). V was clipped by 4 bases and J by 4 bases; unmatched bases: 13. The CDR3 is 19 amino acids. CDR3 nucleotides: TGTGCCAGCAGTTCACCGGGACTTAAGGGACTAGCGGGGGCAGATACGCAGTATTTT. It specifies CASSSPGLKGLAGADTQYF.

This chain links TRBV28 with TRBJ2-7; maybe TRBD2 (6 bases). From germline, CDR1 is MDHEN and CDR2 SYDVKM. V shed 10 bases and J shed 0 bases, with 19 bases lying between them. The CDR3 length is 15 residues. The CDR3 nucleotides are TGTGCCACTTGCCCGCGGGACCGGACCTCCTACGAGCAGTACTTC. The encoded protein is CATCPRDRTSYEQYF.

This clonotype was seen a few times. The rearrangement links TRBV27 to TRBJ2-3; D call uncertain. With 3 bases removed from V and 1 base from J, the gap between germline ends came to 8 bases. The CDR3 has 14 residues. Germline V CDR1 and CDR2: MNHEY, SMNVEV (reference sequence). The CDR3 nucleotides read TGTGCCAGCAGTTTTAATGACCGCACAGATACGCAGTATTTT. Its protein is CASSFNDRTDTQYF.

This chain uses TRBV12-3 or TRBV12-4 with TRBJ2-1, with a possible D match to TRBD1 (6 bases). This CDR3 has 13 amino acids. V lost 5 bases and J 9 bases, leaving 14 bases between the germline ends. CDR3: CASSHKRGGEQFF. For the CDR3, the DNA is TGTGCCAGCAGTCACAAGAGAGGGGGTGAGCAGTTCTTC.

V and J are TRBV20-1 and TRBJ2-3, with D possibly being TRBD1 (6 bases). V was clipped by 3 bases and J by 3 bases, with 16 bases between them. The CDR3 sequence is 15 residues long. Germline lookup yields CDR1 DFQATT and CDR2 SNEGSKA (reference sequence). The CDR3 nucleotides are TGCAGTGCTAGTTCACGCAGGGGTGCAACAGATACGCAGTATTTT. Protein: CSASSRRGATDTQYF.

The CDR3 DNA sequence: TGCGCCAGCAGTAACGGACGAGCGGGAGAACGGGAGCAGTTCTTC. It encodes CASSNGRAGEREQFF. V gene TRBV5-1 combines with J gene TRBJ2-1; 8 nucleotides agree with TRBD2. Germline CDR1 reads SGHRS; CDR2 reads YFSETQ. The junction had 14 bases not matched to a gene; V was cut back by 5 bases and J by 10 bases. The length of the CDR3 is 15 residues.

The rearrangement joins TRBV2 to TRBJ2-3; D not resolved. V was shortened by 4 bases and J by 1 base, with 9 bases between the two germline ends. This CDR3 contains 14 residues. Germline CDR1 is SNHLY and CDR2 is FYNNEI. The CDR3 DNA sequence: TGTGCCAGCAGTGGGTCCCTGGGCACAGATACGCAGTATTTT. Translating it yields CASSGSLGTDTQYF. The whole variable domain, remainder taken from reference TRBV2 and TRBJ2-3, is EPEVTQTPSHQVTQMGQEVILRCVPISNHLYFYWYRQILGQKVEFLVSFYNNEISEKSEIFDDQFSVERPDGSNFTLKIRSTKLEDSAMYFCASSGSLGTDTQYFGPGTRLTVL.

This clonotype was counted between two and nine times. The J gene is TRBJ2-1, the V gene TRBV4-3, with 8 bases that match TRBD1. This CDR3 region has 18 residues. CDR1 and CDR2 from the germline V gene are LGHNA and YSLEER. The J segment lost 0 bases and the V segment lost 2 bases, leaving 9 bases of the junction unmatched. In DNA, the CDR3 is TGCGCCAGCAGCCAATCATACAGGGGGTTCAGCTCCTACAATGAGCAGTTCTTC. The encoded protein is CASSQSYRGFSSYNEQFF.

Only one count was recorded for this clonotype. The chain joins TRBV7-3 to TRBJ2-1; 10 positions match TRBD1. The V and J ends lost 0 bases and 4 bases, in that order; junction bases with no gene match: 0. Germline V lookup: CDR1 SGHTA, CDR2 FQGTGA. The CDR3 consists of 15 residues. Written as DNA, the CDR3 is TGTGCCAGCAGCTTAACGGGACAGGGGTACAATGAGCAGTTCTTC. Its translation is CASSLTGQGYNEQFF.

This clonotype was detected a few times. V usage is TRBV6-5 and J usage is TRBJ1-6; 7 bases fit TRBD1. Germline CDR1 reads MNHEY; CDR2 reads SVGAGI. This CDR3 contains 15 residues. With V trimmed by 5 bases and J by 6 bases, 7 bases remained unmatched. CDR3 bases: TGTGCCAGCAGTCGTAACCGGGACAGTAATTCACCCCTCCACTTT. Translating gives CASSRNRDSNSPLHF.

In this sample, this clonotype turned up a few times. The chain joins TRBV20-1 to TRBJ1-5; 9 bases match TRBD1. After removal of 5 bases from V and 0 bases from J, the junction contained 5 bases not matched to a gene. The CDR3 is made up of 15 amino acids. CDR1 and CDR2 (germline): DFQATT, SNEGSKA (reference sequence). CDR3 sequence: CSAGQGPNSNQPQHF. Here the CDR3 DNA reads TGCAGTGCTGGACAGGGGCCCAATAGCAATCAGCCCCAGCATTTT.

J is TRBJ1-1 and V is TRBV7-2, with 9 bases that match TRBD1. This CDR3 is built from 18 residues. Germline CDR1 is SGHTA and CDR2 is FQGNSA. The J segment lost 0 bases and the V segment lost 5 bases, leaving 13 bases of the junction unmatched. CDR3 in DNA: TGTGCCAGCAGCCTCAGATACCGGGACAGGGATATGAACACTGAAGCTTTCTTT. It translates to CASSLRYRDRDMNTEAFF.

CDR3 sequence (DNA): TGCGCCAGCAGCTATGGGACCTCTAACTATGGCTACACCTTC. Translating gives CASSYGTSNYGYTF. This chain connects TRBV5-1 to TRBJ1-2; D is possibly TRBD1 (5 bases). V shed 3 bases and J shed 0 bases, with 9 bases lying between them. CDR1 SGHRS and CDR2 YFSETQ come from the germline V gene. The CDR3 is 14 amino acids.